A selection of T cell receptor beta chains follows, all from one sample in a study of blood T cell repertoires in COVID-19. Using immunoSEQ multiplex PCR, the repertoire was profiled, and TCRdb retains in-frame clones only, with some absent. The sample carries some 190,000 clones, about 70% recorded once. The sequencing sample was made of peripheral blood. These receptors all stem from a woman aged 45 to 65 with active or convalescent COVID-19. Both conserved end residues are part of each CDR3. Fields, in order: clone size, J gene, D gene, V gene, CDR3 DNA, CDR3 protein. The D gene is left open where the match is weak. Not every row has a clone size; where given, it reads once, few, many or a size class.

-	TRBJ2-1	TRBD2	TRBV7-2	TGTGCCAGCAGCTTAGCTTGGTCGGGAGGGCCCAATGAGCAGTTCTTC	CASSLAWSGGPNEQFF
few	TRBJ1-2	-	TRBV9	TGTGCCAGCAGCCCAAGGACAGATAGTAACTATGGCTACACCTTC	CASSPRTDSNYGYTF
-	TRBJ1-2	TRBD1	TRBV4-2	TGTGCCAGCAGCCCCATTGGACAGGGCTTCGGCTATGGCTACACCTTC	CASSPIGQGFGYGYTF
-	TRBJ2-1	TRBD2	TRBV28	TGTGCCAGCAGTCTCCCTAAACAGGGCTCCTTACTAGCGGGAGCTCATCACAATGAGCAGTTCTTC	CASSLPKQGSLLAGAHHNEQFF
-	TRBJ2-4	-	TRBV7-9	TGTGCCAGCAGCTTAGCGACGACAGGCGCCGTGACGAAAAACATTCAGTACTTC	CASSLATTGAVTKNIQYF
-	TRBJ2-7	-	TRBV15	TGTGCCACCAGCAGAGATAGGGCCAGGGTCTACGAGCAGTACTTC	CATSRDRARVYEQYF
-	TRBJ1-2	TRBD1	TRBV6-5	TGTGCCAGCAGTTACGCGACAGGGGATGGCTACACCTTC	CASSYATGDGYTF
few	TRBJ2-7	TRBD1	TRBV27	TGTGCCAGCAGTTTCCTCAGGGGGCACAACGAGCAGTACTTC	CASSFLRGHNEQYF
-	TRBJ2-5	TRBD1	TRBV29-1	TGCAGCGTTGATGGACAGGGAAAAGAGACCCAGTACTTC	CSVDGQGKETQYF
few	TRBJ2-3	-	TRBV27	TGTGCCAGCAGTCCACGGGTCAACGGGGTGCAGTATTTT	CASSPRVNGVQYF
-	TRBJ1-5	-	TRBV7-8	TGTGCCAGCAGCCATCTTATCAGCAGGGATCAGCCCCAGCATTTT	CASSHLISRDQPQHF
-	TRBJ2-5	-	TRBV5-8	TGTGCCAGCAGCTTCCTCCAAAGAGGAGAGACCCAGTACTTC	CASSFLQRGETQYF
few	TRBJ2-7	TRBD1	TRBV27	TGTGCCAGCAGACGGGACAGGCAGTACGAGCAGTACTTC	CASRRDRQYEQYF
few	TRBJ1-2	-	TRBV19	TGTGCCAGGAACGGGGGTGAAGATGGCTATGGCTACACCTTC	CARNGGEDGYGYTF
-	TRBJ1-1	-	TRBV25-1	TGTGCCAGCACTAAAGAGGAGGGTTTGGTTGAAGCTTTCTTT	CASTKEEGLVEAFF
-	TRBJ2-7	-	TRBV28	TGTGCCAGCAGGGCCCCCCACATATACGAGCAGTACTTC	CASRAPHIYEQYF
-	TRBJ1-2	-	TRBV5-1	TGCGCCAGCAGCCTAACAACACAGGGCAACTATGGCTACACCTTC	CASSLTTQGNYGYTF